Below, 30 T cell receptor beta chains from the same sample are listed, as sequenced in a study of HIV-infected children after antiretroviral therapy interruption. The TCR library was built from RNA with a 3' RACE protocol and unique molecular identifiers. TCRdb itself ran the 3' RACE reads through MiXCR, one entry per CDR3 protein. The table includes more than 40,000 distinct CDR3 sequences, around 4.5% detected once. Treatment described: PENTA 11 planned treatment interruption arm or continuous ART arm. The sequencing here drew on CD45RA+ CD4+ T cells from PBMCs, pooled from several time points, taken from a donor given antiretroviral therapy, either interrupted or continuous. Documented subset: naive CD4+ CD45RA+ CD45RO- T cells. The receptors here all came from a pool of human donors with HIV.

This clonotype occurred a few times. Relative to the germline gene, one junction end is altered; a read error may explain this. The V call is TRBV14, the J call TRBJ2-2, with TRBD2 matching 8 bases. Germline loops: CDR1 SGHDN, CDR2 FVKESK. The CDR3 length is 17 residues. The CDR3 DNA reads TGTTCCAGCAGCCAAGCCCTCGGGGGGGGGATCACCGGGGAGCTGTTTTTT. It translates to CSSSQALGGGITGELFF.

The chain couples TRBV2 to TRBJ1-1, with D perhaps TRBD1 (6 bases). Trimming pared 5 bases from V and 10 bases from J, leaving 14 bases between. In germline, CDR1 is SNHLY, CDR2 FYNNEI. The CDR3 loop spans 12 amino acids. Here the CDR3 reads CASSFHRVGAFF. The CDR3 DNA is TGTGCCAGCAGTTTTCACAGGGTTGGAGCTTTCTTT.

This clonotype was detected many times. The rearrangement uses TRBV7-9 and TRBJ2-3; unclear D gene. The germline gives CDR1 SEHNR, CDR2 FQNEAQ (reference sequence). Trimming left V 2 bases short and J 4 bases short, with 13 bases between. This CDR3 has 15 residues. CDR3 loop: CASSLTSSPPDTQYF. The CDR3 DNA sequence: TGTGCCAGCAGCTTAACATCCTCCCCACCAGATACGCAGTATTTT.

This clonotype was seen ten or more times. The gene calls are TRBV30 and TRBJ2-1, with 7 positions matching TRBD1. The CDR3 is 15 residues long. Trimming cost V 7 bases and J 2 bases; bases outside gene matches: 11. Per the germline V gene, CDR1 is GTSNPN and CDR2 is SVGIG (reference sequence). The CDR3 nucleotides read TGTGCCTCCACGGCCATGACAGGGACCTACAATGAGCAGTTCTTC. Protein product: CASTAMTGTYNEQFF.

This clonotype was detected many times. This sequence joins TRBV20-1 and TRBJ1-1; 8 bases agree with TRBD1. The CDR3 extends over 15 amino acids. Germline V lookup: CDR1 DFQATT, CDR2 SNEGSKA (reference sequence). The V segment lost 3 bases and the J segment 3 bases; nucleotides outside the gene matches: 9. The CDR3 region has the DNA TGCAGTGCTAGTAACGGACAGGGTGGGGACACTGAAGCTTTCTTT. Encoded protein: CSASNGQGGDTEAFF.

The gene calls are TRBV3-1 and TRBJ2-7; D remains unclear. The CDR3 is 12 amino acids. CDR1 and CDR2 (germline): LGHDT, YNNKEL (reference sequence). The V gene lost 1 base and the J gene lost 6 bases, with 7 bases spanning the gap. CDR3 amino acids: CASSQGPLEQYF. The CDR3 nucleotides are TGTGCCAGCAGCCAAGGCCCTCTCGAGCAGTACTTC.

This clonotype was detected many times. The chain uses TRBV5-1 and TRBJ1-6, with TRBD1 matching 8 bases. This CDR3 contains 16 residues. The germline V gene encodes CDR1 SGHRS and CDR2 YFSETQ. V gave up 3 bases and J gave up 1 base; unmatched junction bases: 3. The CDR3 reads CASSSDRESYNSPLHF. The CDR3 DNA sequence: TGCGCCAGCAGCTCGGACAGGGAATCCTATAATTCACCCCTCCACTTT.

This clonotype was counted at least ten times. J is TRBJ2-1 and V is TRBV19; D gene ambiguous. CDR1 is LNHDA and CDR2 is SQIVND in the germline V gene (reference sequence). The length of the CDR3 is 14 residues. Trimming stripped 0 bases from V and 6 bases from J, with 9 bases between. The chain's CDR3 is CASSIDDIANEQFF. DNA of the CDR3: TGTGCCAGTAGTATAGACGACATAGCCAATGAGCAGTTCTTC.

This clonotype was detected ten times or more. The CDR3 sequence: CASSGGLNYGYTF. The DNA for the CDR3 is TGTGCCAGTAGTGGGGGCCTTAACTATGGCTACACCTTC. The rearrangement uses TRBV19 and TRBJ1-2, with D perhaps matching TRBD1 (6 bases). Trimming shortened V by 5 bases and J by 1 base, and 8 bases separated the two germline ends. The CDR3 consists of 13 residues. Germline V gene lookup returns CDR1 LNHDA and CDR2 SQIVND (reference sequence).

There are many counts of this clonotype. This rearrangement joins TRBV2 to TRBJ1-2; D perhaps matches TRBD1 (5 bases). V gave up 6 bases and J gave up 0 bases, with 11 bases separating them. CDR3 length: 14 residues. Germline lookup yields CDR1 SNHLY and CDR2 FYNNEI. The CDR3 spells CASRVQGANYGYTF. CDR3 nucleotide sequence: TGTGCCAGCAGGGTTCAGGGAGCTAACTATGGCTACACCTTC.

This clonotype was picked up many times. The chain links TRBV20-1 to TRBJ1-1; 7 positions agree with TRBD1. The CDR3 extends over 11 amino acids. The V and J ends lost 7 bases and 8 bases, in that order; junction bases with no gene match: 7. Germline V gives CDR1 DFQATT, CDR2 SNEGSKA (reference sequence). The DNA for the CDR3 is TGCAGTGGTACATCAGGGGGAGAAGCTTTCTTT. It yields the protein CSGTSGGEAFF.

This clonotype appeared many times. The rearrangement links TRBV3-1 to TRBJ1-1; D gene unclear. Germline V gene data show CDR1 as LGHDT and CDR2 as YNNKEL (reference sequence). The CDR3 covers 13 residues. V gave up 1 base and J gave up 3 bases, with 6 bases separating them. The CDR3 coding sequence is TGTGCCAGCAGCCAAGCAGGATACACTGAAGCTTTCTTT. Translation: CASSQAGYTEAFF.

This clonotype was detected many times. The rearrangement joins TRBV7-3 to TRBJ2-2, with 9 bases identical to TRBD2. Germline CDR1 and CDR2: SGHTA and FQGTGA. J gave up 6 bases and V 4 bases, and 6 bases lay outside the gene matches. The CDR3 is made up of 15 amino acids. CDR3 residues: CASSSLAGRAGELFF. The CDR3 DNA is TGTGCCAGCAGCTCTCTAGCGGGGAGGGCCGGGGAGCTGTTTTTT.

This clonotype was found many times. The chain carries TRBV20-1 and TRBJ2-1; the D is unclear. Germline CDR1 DFQATT, CDR2 SNEGSKA (reference sequence). V lost 4 bases and J lost 0, with 7 bases in between. The CDR3 is made up of 13 amino acids. The CDR3 coding sequence is TGCAGTGCTACGCTAAACTCCTACAATGAGCAGTTCTTC. It encodes CSATLNSYNEQFF.

This clonotype was counted at least ten times. The chain joins TRBV7-2 to TRBJ2-3; 9 nucleotides align to TRBD2. CDR1 and CDR2 from the germline V gene are SGHTA and FQGNSA. J gave up 8 bases and V 3 bases, and 15 bases lay outside the gene matches. The CDR3 totals 17 residues. The CDR3 DNA sequence: TGTGCCAGCAGCTTCGGCCTTAGCGGGGGCCATGCCAGTACGCAGTATTTT. As protein: CASSFGLSGGHASTQYF.

This clonotype turned up a few times. This chain joins TRBV3-1 and TRBJ2-5; D unresolved. Looked up from germline, CDR1 is LGHDT and CDR2 is YNNKEL (reference sequence). CDR3 length: 11 residues. The V end was cut by 5 bases, the J end by 6 bases, with 7 bases between. CDR3: CASSTAQTQYF. CDR3 coding DNA: TGTGCCAGCAGCACGGCCCAGACCCAGTACTTC.

This clonotype has a count of ten or more. This chain links TRBV3-1 with TRBJ2-1, with D possibly being TRBD1 (6 bases). Germline assignment: CDR1 LGHDT and CDR2 YNNKEL (reference sequence). Deletions cut 1 base from V and 10 bases from J, with 11 bases between. The CDR3 is made up of 13 amino acids. This CDR3 is CASSQGRGREQFF. The CDR3 nucleotides read TGTGCCAGCAGCCAAGGCAGGGGAAGGGAGCAGTTCTTC.

This clonotype was seen many times. The V and J genes are TRBV7-2 and TRBJ1-5; no clear D. V lost 5 bases, J lost 2 bases, and 10 bases lay in between. The germline CDR1 and CDR2 sequences are SGHTA and FQGNSA. This CDR3 is built from 14 residues. CDR3 in amino acids: CASSRREGNQPQHF. The CDR3, as DNA: TGTGCCAGCAGCCGGAGGGAGGGCAATCAGCCCCAGCATTTT.

Concerning this clonotype: The junction departs from germline at one end; a sequencing error may be responsible. V is TRBV28 and J is TRBJ2-2, with no clear D. Germline V gene sequence: CDR1 MDHEN, CDR2 SYDVKM. The CDR3 totals 12 residues. CDR3 DNA: TGCATTGGTCGGTCGGACACCGGGGAGCTGTTTTTT. This translates into CIGRSDTGELFF.

This clonotype was observed a single time. The chain uses TRBV2 and TRBJ1-5, with TRBD1 as a possible D gene (6 bases). Looked up from germline, CDR1 is SNHLY and CDR2 is FYNNEI. The ends were cut back, 9 bases at V and 3 bases at J, with 18 bases in the middle. This CDR3 has 15 amino acids. The DNA for the CDR3 is TGTGCCAGTAGTATAAAGGCAGGGGTCAATCAGCCCCAGCATTTT. It translates to CASSIKAGVNQPQHF.

V and J are TRBV18 and TRBJ2-1; D call uncertain. V was trimmed by 3 bases and J by 13 bases, leaving 13 bases between them. Germline assignment: CDR1 KGHSH and CDR2 LQKENI. The CDR3 extends over 12 amino acids. CDR3 in DNA: TGTGCCAGCTCACCGCCAACTGGAAAACAGTTCTTC. Its protein product is CASSPPTGKQFF. Looking up the rest from reference TRBV18 and TRBJ2-1 gives the full variable domain: NAGVMQNPRHLVRRRGQEARLRCSPMKGHSHVYWYRQLPEEGLKFMVYLQKENIIDESGMPKERFSAEFPKEGPSILRIQQVVRGDSAAYFCASSPPTGKQFFGPGTRLTVL.

The sample holds many counts of this clonotype. The rearrangement joins TRBV5-1 to TRBJ2-1, with D perhaps given as TRBD1 or TRBD2 (5 bases each). V was clipped by 5 bases and J by 7 bases, with 13 bases between them. The germline V gene has CDR1 SGHRS and CDR2 YFSETQ. This CDR3 has 13 residues. The CDR3 reads CASRLGEKNEQFF. The DNA for the CDR3 is TGCGCCAGCAGGCTAGGGGAGAAGAATGAGCAGTTCTTC.

This clonotype occurred many times. The genes are TRBV29-1 and TRBJ2-1; no firm D call. The V end was cut by 7 bases, the J end by 4 bases, with 5 bases between. The CDR3 has 10 amino acids. Germline-derived CDR1 and CDR2 are SQVTM and ANQGSEA. CDR3 loop: CSARYNEQFF. For the CDR3, the DNA is TGCAGCGCTCGTTACAATGAGCAGTTCTTC.

In its sample, this clonotype was seen many times. The V and J genes are TRBV5-1 and TRBJ1-5; D is unclear. V was clipped by 2 bases and J by 6 bases, with 12 bases between them. The CDR3 is 14 residues long. Looked up from germline, CDR1 is SGHRS and CDR2 is YFSETQ. CDR3 amino acids: CASSFTGGGQPQHF. CDR3 DNA sequence: TGCGCCAGCAGCTTTACGGGAGGAGGTCAGCCCCAGCATTTT.

This clonotype was seen repeatedly, ten times or more. The chain employs TRBV20-1 and TRBJ2-7; 9 nucleotides match TRBD1. CDR3 size: 15 residues. V lost 8 bases, J lost 7 bases, and 18 bases stayed unmatched. The germline V gene has CDR1 DFQATT and CDR2 SNEGSKA (reference sequence). This chain's CDR3 is CSPGGTGQGSGEQYF. In nucleotides, the CDR3 is TGCAGTCCAGGGGGTACCGGACAGGGGAGCGGGGAGCAGTACTTC.

Only a few counts were recorded for this clonotype. The CDR3, as DNA: TGTGCCAGTAGGGACCTAAATTCACCCCTCCACTTT. Its translation: CASRDLNSPLHF. This sequence joins TRBV19 and TRBJ1-6; D remains unclear. CDR3 length equals 12 residues. Per the germline V gene, CDR1 is LNHDA and CDR2 is SQIVND (reference sequence). V was pared by 6 bases and J by 7 bases, with 7 bases between. The full variable domain, completed using reference TRBV19 and TRBJ1-6, is DGGITQSPKYLFRKEGQNVTLSCEQNLNHDAMYWYRQDPGQGLRLIYYSQIVNDFQKGDIAEGYSVSREKKESFPLTVTSAQKNPTAFYLCASRDLNSPLHFGNGTRLTVT.

Only a few counts were recorded for this clonotype. This rearrangement joins TRBV24-1 to TRBJ2-2; D is unclear. Germline V gene data show CDR1 as KGHDR and CDR2 as SFDVKD. V was shortened by 2 bases and J by 6 bases, with 6 bases between the two germline ends. The CDR3 length is 13 residues. This CDR3 reads CATSDWEAGELFF. CDR3 bases: TGTGCCACCAGTGATTGGGAAGCCGGGGAGCTGTTTTTT.

This clonotype was counted a few times. The rearrangement links TRBV30 to TRBJ2-2; D unresolved. The CDR3 runs 13 residues. Germline-derived CDR1 and CDR2 are GTSNPN and SVGIG (reference sequence). Trimming removed 2 bases at V and 7 bases at J, with 11 bases between. CDR3 DNA sequence: TGTGCCTGGAGTCCGCCCATCTACGGGGAGCTGTTTTTT. Its protein is CAWSPPIYGELFF. Filled out from reference TRBV30 and TRBJ2-2, the complete variable domain reads SQTIHQWPATLVQPVGSPLSLECTVEGTSNPNLYWYRQAAGRGLQLLFYSVGIGQISSEVPQNLSASRPQDRQFILSSKKLLLSDSGFYLCAWSPPIYGELFFGEGSRLTVL.

This clonotype was observed many times. The chain joins TRBV12-5 to TRBJ1-1; the D gene is possibly TRBD1 (6 bases). CDR3 length equals 17 residues. Looked up from germline, CDR1 is LGHNT and CDR2 is FRNRAP. V gave up 0 bases and J gave up 4 bases, with 18 bases separating them. CDR3 loop: CASGLVSQGPESTEAFF. CDR3 in DNA: TGTGCTAGTGGTTTGGTCTCACAGGGCCCGGAAAGCACTGAAGCTTTCTTT. The full variable domain, in which reference TRBV12-5 and TRBJ1-1 provide the parts outside the CDR3, is DARVTQTPRHKVTEMGQEVTMRCQPILGHNTVFWYRQTMMQGLELLAYFRNRAPLDDSGMPKDRFSAEMPDATLATLKIQPSEPRDSAVYFCASGLVSQGPESTEAFFGQGTRLTVV.

This clonotype has a count of ten or more. The rearrangement links TRBV7-2 to TRBJ1-1; 9 bases are shared with TRBD1. V shed 5 bases, J shed 5 bases, and the junction held 12 bases outside the gene matches. Looked up from germline, CDR1 is SGHTA and CDR2 is FQGNSA. The CDR3 consists of 16 residues. The CDR3 region is CASSGGQGRVGTEAFF. CDR3 in DNA: TGTGCCAGCAGCGGGGGACAGGGAAGAGTAGGGACTGAAGCTTTCTTT.